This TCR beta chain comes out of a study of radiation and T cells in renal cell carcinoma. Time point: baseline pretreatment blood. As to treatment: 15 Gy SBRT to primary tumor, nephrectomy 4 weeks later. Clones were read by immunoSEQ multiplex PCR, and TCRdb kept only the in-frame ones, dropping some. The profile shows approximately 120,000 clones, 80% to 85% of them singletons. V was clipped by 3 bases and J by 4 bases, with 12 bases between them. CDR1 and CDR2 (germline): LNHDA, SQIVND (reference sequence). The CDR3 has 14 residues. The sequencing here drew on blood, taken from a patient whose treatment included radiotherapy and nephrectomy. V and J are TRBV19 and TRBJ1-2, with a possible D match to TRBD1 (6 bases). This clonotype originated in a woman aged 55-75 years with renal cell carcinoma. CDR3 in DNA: TGTGCCAGTAGTATGTACAGGGAGGCCTATGGCTACACCTTC. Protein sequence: CASSMYREAYGYTF. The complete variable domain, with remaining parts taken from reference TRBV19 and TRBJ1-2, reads DGGITQSPKYLFRKEGQNVTLSCEQNLNHDAMYWYRQDPGQGLRLIYYSQIVNDFQKGDIAEGYSVSREKKESFPLTVTSAQKNPTAFYLCASSMYREAYGYTFGSGTRLTVV.